The clone carrying this T cell receptor beta chain was counted a few times. The antigen remains unidentified. Quantitative 5'-RACE with molecular barcodes produced the TCR beta libraries. TCRdb recomputed calls from the 5' RACE reads with MiXCR, one row per CDR3 protein. The data show a few hundred thousand distinct CDR3 sequences, 6.5% to 10% seen once. CDR1 MGHDK and CDR2 SYGVNS come from the germline V gene. The CDR3 sequence is 14 residues long. V dropped 8 bases and J dropped 4; count of bases not matched to a gene: 4. This sample was included in a study of CD8 T cells in ankylosing spondylitis. Study-wide points: Disease-associated clones were reportedly significantly overrepresented in matched ankylosing spondylitis synovial fluid. In peripheral blood, disease-linked CD8+ clones occurred at relatively low frequencies. A motif in TCR beta, a set of eight highly homologous variants, appeared characteristic of ankylosing spondylitis blood.

Sequencing was performed on blood, either unsorted or a sorted T cell fraction (not recorded which). The chain links TRBV25-1 to TRBJ2-2; TRBD1 agrees at 10 bases. The receptor comes from a male donor with ankylosing spondylitis. The CDR3, as DNA: TGTGCCAGCGGGACAGGGGTTCGCACCGGGGAGCTGTTTTTT. This sequence encodes CASGTGVRTGELFF. Combining the CDR3 with reference TRBV25-1 and TRBJ2-2 gives the whole variable domain EADIYQTPRYLVIGTGKKITLECSQTMGHDKMYWYQQDPGMELHLIHYSYGVNSTEKGDLSSESTVSRIRTEHFPLTLESARPSHTSQYLCASGTGVRTGELFFGEGSRLTVL.